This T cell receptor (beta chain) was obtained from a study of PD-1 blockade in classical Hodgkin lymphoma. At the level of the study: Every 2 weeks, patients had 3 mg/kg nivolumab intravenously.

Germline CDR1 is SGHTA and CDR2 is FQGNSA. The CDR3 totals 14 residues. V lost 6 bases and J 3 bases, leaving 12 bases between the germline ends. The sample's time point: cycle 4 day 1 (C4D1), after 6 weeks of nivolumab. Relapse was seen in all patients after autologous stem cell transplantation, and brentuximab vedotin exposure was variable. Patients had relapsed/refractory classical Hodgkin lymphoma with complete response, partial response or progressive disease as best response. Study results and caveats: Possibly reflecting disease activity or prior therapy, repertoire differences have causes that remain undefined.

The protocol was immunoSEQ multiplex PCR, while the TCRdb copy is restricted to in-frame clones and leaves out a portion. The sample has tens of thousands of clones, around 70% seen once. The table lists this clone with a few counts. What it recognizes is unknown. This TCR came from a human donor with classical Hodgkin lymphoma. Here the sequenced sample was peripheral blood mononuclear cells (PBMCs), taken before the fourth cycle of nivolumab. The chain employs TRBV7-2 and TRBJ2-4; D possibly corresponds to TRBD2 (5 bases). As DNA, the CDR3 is TGTGCCAGCAGAACCGACGGGGACAAAAACATTCAGTACTTC. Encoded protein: CASRTDGDKNIQYF.